The next 18 T cell receptor beta chains were all read from a single sample in a study of blood T cell repertoires in COVID-19. Sequenced by immunoSEQ multiplex PCR; TCRdb stores in-frame clones only, minus some. Of fewer than 300,000 clones in the sample, 82% are singletons; the top ten hold less than 4%. The sequenced sample consisted of peripheral blood. These receptor sequences come from a woman between 18 and 29 years old with acute or convalescent COVID-19.

This clone was counted a few times. This rearrangement joins TRBV11-2 to TRBJ1-6; 8 nucleotides match TRBD1. The V gene's germline CDR1 is SGHAT and CDR2 FQNNGV. The CDR3 is 14 residues long. The J segment lost 9 bases and the V segment lost 5 bases, leaving 6 bases of the junction unmatched. Written as DNA, the CDR3 is TGTGCCAGCAGCCCGACAGGGGTGACTTCACCCCTCCACTTT. Its translation: CASSPTGVTSPLHF.

The chain links TRBV4-2 to TRBJ2-3; possibly TRBD1 for D (5 bases). Trimming shortened V by 0 bases and J by 4 bases, and 11 bases separated the two germline ends. From germline, CDR1 is LGHNA and CDR2 YNFKEQ. There are 15 residues in the CDR3. The CDR3: CASSQDPGLADTQYF. The CDR3 DNA reads TGTGCCAGCAGCCAAGATCCAGGGTTGGCAGATACGCAGTATTTT.

This chain connects TRBV7-2 to TRBJ2-7, with a tentative D call TRBD1 (5 bases). Trimming shortened V by 3 bases and J by 0 bases, and 9 bases separated the two germline ends. Germline values: CDR1 SGHTA, CDR2 FQGNSA. CDR3 size: 14 residues. CDR3 in DNA: TGTGCCAGCAGCTTCGGACACAGCTCCTACGAGCAGTACTTC. Translation gives CASSFGHSSYEQYF.

This chain joins TRBV11-3 and TRBJ2-1, with TRBD2 matching 7 bases. CDR1 and CDR2 (germline): SGHNT, YENEEA. V was pared by 2 bases and J by 7 bases, with 8 bases of the junction left unmatched. CDR3 length: 15 amino acids. Here the CDR3 reads CASSLSAGARNEQFF. In DNA, the CDR3 is TGTGCCAGCAGCTTATCGGCGGGAGCCCGTAATGAGCAGTTCTTC.

The chain links TRBV6-5 to TRBJ1-4; D remains unclear. Germline loops: CDR1 MNHEY, CDR2 SVGAGI. V lost 5 bases and J 5 bases, leaving 12 bases between the germline ends. CDR3 length equals 14 residues. CDR3 in DNA: TGTGCCAGCAGTACTAATCTCCTAAATGAAAAACTGTTTTTT. It specifies CASSTNLLNEKLFF.

The V call is TRBV7-8, the J call TRBJ1-5; D is perhaps TRBD1 (5 bases). From germline, CDR1 is SGHVS and CDR2 FQNEAQ. The CDR3 length is 13 residues. V was clipped by 6 bases and J by 4 bases, with 10 bases between them. The CDR3 loop is CASSPPGNQPQHF. The CDR3 nucleotides are TGTGCCAGCAGTCCACCAGGGAATCAGCCCCAGCATTTT.

The CDR3 loop is CASSLMFRQADGYTF. The CDR3 bases are TGTGCCAGCAGCTTAATGTTCAGACAGGCTGATGGCTACACCTTC. J is TRBJ1-2 and V is TRBV7-8; possibly TRBD1 for D (6 bases). This CDR3 is built from 15 residues. The ends were cut back, 2 bases at V and 6 bases at J, with 16 bases in the middle. In germline, CDR1 is SGHVS, CDR2 FQNEAQ. The full variable domain, with the rest looked up from reference TRBV7-8 and TRBJ1-2, is GAGVSQSPRYKVAKRGQDVALRCDPISGHVSLFWYQQALGQGPEFLTYFQNEAQLDKSGLPSDRFFAERPEGSVSTLKIQRTQQEDSAVYLCASSLMFRQADGYTFGSGTRLTVV.

The chain carries TRBV6-2 or TRBV6-3 and TRBJ2-7; 7 nucleotides line up with TRBD1. The V segment lost 6 bases and the J segment 5 bases; nucleotides outside the gene matches: 16. This CDR3 comprises 16 residues. In germline, CDR1 is MNHEY, CDR2 SVGEGT. CDR3 sequence (DNA): TGTGCCAGCAGCCAAGACAGGGACGATTATATGAACGAGCAGTACTTC. Translation gives CASSQDRDDYMNEQYF.

The chain links TRBV7-9 to TRBJ1-4; a weak D match, TRBD1 (6 bases). This CDR3 spans 13 amino acids. Germline CDR1 and CDR2: SEHNR and FQNEAQ (reference sequence). Trimming stripped 5 bases from V and 10 bases from J, with 14 bases between. CDR3 amino acids: CASSPKGGGKLFF. The CDR3 DNA reads as TGTGCCAGCAGCCCCAAGGGGGGGGGAAAACTGTTTTTT.

CDR3 coding DNA: TGTGCCAGCAGCTTGGAACAGGGTGCCGGGGAGCTGTTTTTT. This encodes CASSLEQGAGELFF. The rearrangement uses TRBV11-2 and TRBJ2-2, with a weak D call TRBD1 (6 bases). V lost 3 bases, J lost 6 bases, and 11 bases lay in between. Germline V gives CDR1 SGHAT, CDR2 FQNNGV. CDR3 length: 14 residues.

V usage is TRBV7-2 and J usage is TRBJ2-4; D not resolved. Germline CDR1 SGHTA, CDR2 FQGNSA. CDR3 size: 15 residues. V lost 5 bases and J lost 6, with 17 bases in between. The CDR3 nucleotides read TGTGCCAGCAGCACTATCGACCGTAGACCAAACATTCAGTACTTC. Translated, it gives CASSTIDRRPNIQYF.

V usage is TRBV30 and J usage is TRBJ2-7, with D perhaps TRBD2 (6 bases). This CDR3 has 17 amino acids. V shed 1 base and J shed 2 bases, with 21 bases lying between them. Germline V gene lookup returns CDR1 GTSNPN and CDR2 SVGIG (reference sequence). CDR3 protein: CAWSALRGSPGTYEQYF. Here the CDR3 DNA reads TGTGCCTGGAGTGCCCTACGGGGGTCCCCGGGGACCTACGAGCAGTACTTC.

V and J are TRBV14 and TRBJ1-4; TRBD1 is a possible D gene (6 bases). Trimming left V 4 bases short and J 8 bases short, with 14 bases between. CDR1 is SGHDN, CDR2 FVKESK, per germline. The CDR3 is 14 residues long. CDR3 in amino acids: CASSPGVGSEKLFF. CDR3 nucleotides: TGTGCCAGCAGCCCAGGGGTCGGTTCGGAAAAACTGTTTTTT.

V gene TRBV5-4 combines with J gene TRBJ1-2; D remains unclear. The CDR3 consists of 14 residues. V lost 0 bases and J lost 2, with 8 bases in between. Germline CDR1 and CDR2: SGHNT and YYREEE (reference sequence). The CDR3 is CASSLGAENYGYTF. In nucleotides, the CDR3 is TGTGCCAGCAGCTTGGGGGCCGAGAACTATGGCTACACCTTC.

The chain links TRBV2 to TRBJ1-2; 8 positions match TRBD1. The CDR3 covers 14 residues. Losses at the gene ends were 10 bases for V and 4 bases for J; bases not matched to a gene: 11. Germline-derived CDR1 and CDR2 are SNHLY and FYNNEI. Here the CDR3 DNA reads TGTGCCATTACAGACAGGGGAAAAGGCTATGGCTACACCTTC. Translating it yields CAITDRGKGYGYTF.

The rearrangement links TRBV12-3 or TRBV12-4 to TRBJ2-7; D is ambiguous. Trimming left V 5 bases short and J 3 bases short, with 11 bases between. The CDR3 has 13 residues. The CDR3 loop reads CASSPQLGYEQYF. CDR3 sequence (DNA): TGTGCCAGCAGTCCACAGTTAGGCTACGAGCAGTACTTC.

This sequence joins TRBV7-2 and TRBJ2-1; possible D gene TRBD2, 6 bases. CDR1 and CDR2 (germline): SGHTA, FQGNSA. Trimming stripped 0 bases from V and 6 bases from J, with 21 bases between. There are 18 residues in the CDR3. CDR3 protein: CASSLAAPSAAAFNEQFF. The CDR3, as DNA: TGTGCCAGCAGCTTAGCGGCACCTAGCGCTGCCGCTTTCAATGAGCAGTTCTTC.

The chain is built from TRBV28 and TRBJ2-7; D is perhaps TRBD1 (6 bases). Germline CDR1 reads MDHEN; CDR2 reads SYDVKM. The V end was cut by 6 bases, the J end by 3 bases, with 21 bases between. The CDR3 runs to 16 residues. CDR3 bases: TGTGCCAGCAGCCAGCCGGACAGCATCATCGACTACGAGCAGTACTTC. It codes for CASSQPDSIIDYEQYF.